This T cell receptor beta chain was documented in a study of breast tumors, draining lymph nodes, adjacent tissues. Worth noting for this clonotype: A much larger clone differs from this one at a single base, so this may be a read error. The CDR3 does not close with the conserved phenylalanine or tryptophan, likely indicating a read error.

TCRdb reprocessed the multiplex PCR reads with MiXCR, giving one entry per CDR3 protein. The sample comprises approximately 280,000 distinct CDR3 sequences, around 31% of which are singletons, and more than 0.95% rests with the top ten. Trimming left V 2 bases short and J 3 bases short, with 5 bases between. The CDR3 is made up of 13 amino acids. Breast cancer patients provided tissue from their axillary draining lymph nodes. This chain uses TRBV12-3 or TRBV12-4 with TRBJ2-1; D gene ambiguous. Material: axillary lymph node tissue. The TCR originated in a female donor with breast cancer. Some clones in this sample may be carry-over from other donors' samples. CDR3 protein: CASSLSDYNEQFL. CDR3 DNA sequence: TGTGCCAGCAGTTTATCGGACTACAATGAGCAGTTCCTC.